This record concerns one T cell receptor (beta chain) sequence. Trimming removed 6 bases from V and 1 base from J; junction bases left unmatched: 5. Germline loops: CDR1 LGHDT, CDR2 YNNKEL (reference sequence). The CDR3 length is 16 residues. These data are taken from a study of CD8 T cells in Susac syndrome. About 0.45 to 1 ug RNA was reverse transcribed with random hexamers. TCRdb recomputed calls from the immunoSEQ multiplex PCR reads with MiXCR, one row per CDR3 protein. The data contain fewer than 150,000 distinct CDR3 sequences, 91% of them seen just once; the ten biggest clones take up around 0.24%.

V gene TRBV3-1 combines with J gene TRBJ2-4, with 11 bases fitting TRBD1. The sequenced sample was CD8+ T cells from PBMCs. This clonotype originated in a human donor with multiple sclerosis. The CDR3 bases are TGTGCCAGCAGGGACAGGGGGCGCGAGGCCAAAAACATTCAGTACTTC. Amino acid sequence: CASRDRGREAKNIQYF.